The 28 T cell receptor beta chains given below trace back to one sample, sequenced in a study of T cells after yellow fever vaccination. TCRdb itself ran the 5' RACE reads through MiXCR, one entry per CDR3 protein. The table records under 150,000 distinct CDR3 sequences, 7% to 9% of them present only once. The input for sequencing was CD4+ T cells sorted from PBMCs, taken 5 days after the yellow fever booster vaccination. Receptor source: a man in his thirties or forties who received the YFV17D yellow fever vaccine.

This clonotype was counted once. A much larger clone differs by one base, so this may be a read error. This rearrangement joins TRBV10-3 to TRBJ2-7; D may be TRBD1 (6 bases). Germline loops: CDR1 ENHRY, CDR2 SYGVKD. V was clipped by 7 bases and J by 2 bases, with 15 bases between them. The CDR3 spans 14 residues. Here the CDR3 reads CAINSTGDTYEQYF. The CDR3 DNA reads TGTGCCATCAATTCGACAGGAGACACCTACGAGCAGTACTTC.

A few counts support this clonotype. The chain combines TRBV19 with TRBJ2-5; D gene uncertain. V lost 3 bases, J lost 2 bases, and 13 bases lay in between. Germline values: CDR1 LNHDA, CDR2 SQIVND (reference sequence). CDR3 size: 15 residues. The CDR3 spells CASSIGKNQQETQYF. CDR3 DNA: TGTGCCAGTAGTATTGGGAAGAACCAACAAGAGACCCAGTACTTC.

The sample holds many counts of this clonotype. V usage is TRBV12-3 or TRBV12-4 and J usage is TRBJ2-1, with 11 bases matching TRBD2. After removal of 6 bases from V and 5 bases from J, the junction contained 6 bases not matched to a gene. The CDR3 loop spans 15 amino acids. CDR3 protein: CASRLLAGVHNEQFF. In DNA, the CDR3 is TGTGCCAGCAGGCTACTAGCGGGAGTTCACAATGAGCAGTTCTTC.

This clonotype was counted at least ten times. This rearrangement joins TRBV11-2 to TRBJ1-1; TRBD1 matches 8 bases. The germline V gene encodes CDR1 SGHAT and CDR2 FQNNGV. Trimming removed 4 bases from V and 4 bases from J; junction bases left unmatched: 5. The CDR3 contains 14 residues. In DNA form, the CDR3 reads TGTGCCAGCAGCTCACAGGGGGGGTTCACTGAAGCTTTCTTT. Translation: CASSSQGGFTEAFF.

The chain links TRBV20-1 to TRBJ2-5; 7 positions agree with TRBD2. The V gene end was trimmed by 7 bases and the J gene end by 4 bases; junction bases not matched to a gene: 12. This CDR3 is 14 amino acids long. Germline V CDR1 and CDR2: DFQATT, SNEGSKA (reference sequence). The CDR3 DNA reads as TGCAGTGTCCTCAAGGGTCGGGAGGTAGAGACCCAGTACTTC. Protein product: CSVLKGREVETQYF.

This clonotype was detected ten times or more. The CDR3, as DNA: TGTGCCATCAGCCCGAGGGAGACCGGGGAGCTGTTTTTT. Translated: CAISPRETGELFF. The chain joins TRBV10-3 to TRBJ2-2; maybe TRBD2 (5 bases). Deletions cut 6 bases from V and 5 bases from J, with 10 bases between. CDR3 length equals 13 residues. Germline V CDR1 and CDR2: ENHRY, SYGVKD.

This clonotype has a count of ten or more. Its ends do not fully match the called genes, so a read error is possible. This chain links TRBV7-7 with TRBJ2-1, with D maybe TRBD2 (6 bases). The V gene's germline CDR1 is SSHAT and CDR2 FNYEAQ (reference sequence). This CDR3 contains 16 residues. The CDR3 nucleotides read TGTGCTAGCAGCCCCCTGCCCGGCGGGATTAGCAATGAGCAGTTCTTC. It is translated as CASSPLPGGISNEQFF.

The V call is TRBV19, the J call TRBJ1-5; D might be TRBD1 (5 bases). CDR3 size: 17 residues. Germline CDR1 and CDR2: LNHDA and SQIVND (reference sequence). Trimming pared 2 bases from V and 2 bases from J, leaving 16 bases between. The CDR3 bases are TGTGCCAGTAGTATAACACTGACAAGGGGTGGCAATCAGCCCCAGCATTTT. Its protein product is CASSITLTRGGNQPQHF.

This clonotype was recorded at least ten times. This sequence joins TRBV4-1 and TRBJ2-2, with D uncertain. The germline CDR1 and CDR2 sequences are MGHRA and YSYEKL. The CDR3 totals 18 residues. Trimming stripped 0 bases from V and 3 bases from J, with 17 bases between. The CDR3 bases are TGCGCCAGCAGCCAAGATCGGACGGTTGGCACATACACCGGGGAGCTGTTTTTT. Translating gives CASSQDRTVGTYTGELFF.

The rearrangement joins TRBV6-2 or TRBV6-3 to TRBJ2-1, with no clear D. Germline values: CDR1 MNHEY, CDR2 SVGEGT. This CDR3 region has 14 residues. V lost 8 bases to trimming and J lost 3 bases, with 14 bases between them. The CDR3: CASAPRSHYNEQFF. In DNA, the CDR3 is TGTGCCAGCGCCCCCCGGAGTCACTACAATGAGCAGTTCTTC.

In its sample, this clonotype was seen many times. This chain links TRBV6-2 or TRBV6-3 with TRBJ1-5; D unclear. V was pared by 7 bases and J by 3 bases, with 10 bases between. The CDR3 length is 13 residues. Germline values: CDR1 MNHEY, CDR2 SVGEGT. The CDR3 loop reads CASNSVDNQPQHF. In nucleotides, the CDR3 is TGTGCCAGCAATTCGGTTGACAATCAGCCCCAGCATTTT.

The table lists this clonotype with many counts. V usage is TRBV7-2 and J usage is TRBJ1-1, with 7 nucleotides matching TRBD1. V gave up 5 bases and J gave up 1 base; unmatched junction bases: 10. Germline V gene data show CDR1 as SGHTA and CDR2 as FQGNSA. This CDR3 is 16 amino acids long. The CDR3 spells CASSTRLTGKNTEAFF. CDR3 bases: TGTGCCAGCAGCACCCGACTGACAGGGAAGAACACTGAAGCTTTCTTT.

This clonotype was counted many times. CDR3 amino acids: CSAREGNPNTGELFF. The DNA for the CDR3 is TGCAGTGCTAGAGAAGGTAACCCGAACACCGGGGAGCTGTTTTTT. The chain carries TRBV20-1 and TRBJ2-2; D is ambiguous. This CDR3 contains 15 residues. Per the germline V gene, CDR1 is DFQATT and CDR2 is SNEGSKA (reference sequence). The V gene lost 0 bases and the J gene lost 0 bases, with 8 bases spanning the gap.

There are a few counts of this clonotype. V gene TRBV20-1 combines with J gene TRBJ2-5; TRBD2 is a possible D gene (5 bases). Germline V gives CDR1 DFQATT, CDR2 SNEGSKA (reference sequence). CDR3 size: 15 residues. V was clipped by 5 bases and J by 1 base, with 17 bases between them. CDR3 sequence: CSAAHTGLFQETQYF. In DNA form, the CDR3 reads TGCAGTGCTGCACACACTGGACTCTTCCAAGAGACCCAGTACTTC.

This clonotype was detected many times. V and J are TRBV5-1 and TRBJ2-7, with TRBD2 as a possible D gene (5 bases). The germline V and J ends were trimmed by 0 bases and 3 bases, with 10 bases remaining between them. The germline gives CDR1 SGHRS, CDR2 YFSETQ. This CDR3 is 14 amino acids long. CDR3 DNA sequence: TGCGCCAGCAGCTTGGGAGCAGGAGGCTACGAGCAGTACTTC. Translating it yields CASSLGAGGYEQYF.

There are many counts of this clonotype. This chain's CDR3 is CASSEGVNTDTQYF. Written as DNA, the CDR3 is TGTGCCAGCAGTGAGGGAGTTAACACAGATACGCAGTATTTT. The V gene is TRBV27, the J gene TRBJ2-3; possible D gene TRBD2, 5 bases. The CDR3 totals 14 residues. The V and J ends lost 5 bases and 2 bases respectively, with 11 bases between them. Germline V gene lookup returns CDR1 MNHEY and CDR2 SMNVEV (reference sequence).

This clonotype was counted only a few times. This chain uses TRBV6-2 or TRBV6-3 with TRBJ2-6; 8 nucleotides match TRBD1. CDR3 length: 16 amino acids. V shed 5 bases and J 3 bases; nucleotides not matched to a gene: 6. CDR1 and CDR2 from the germline V gene are MNHEY and SVGEGT. Written as DNA, the CDR3 is TGTGCCAGCAGTGGTCGACAGGGGAATGGGGCCAACGTCCTGACTTTC. It yields the protein CASSGRQGNGANVLTF.

The rearrangement links TRBV5-6 to TRBJ2-7; 12 bases align to TRBD1. CDR3 length: 15 residues. V gave up 4 bases and J gave up 2 bases; unmatched junction bases: 4. Germline V gene sequence: CDR1 SGHDT, CDR2 YYEEEE. The CDR3 sequence: CASSPRDRGPYEQYF. In nucleotides, the CDR3 is TGTGCCAGCAGCCCCCGGGACAGGGGGCCCTACGAGCAGTACTTC. The full variable domain, its missing parts supplied by reference TRBV5-6 and TRBJ2-7, is DAGVTQSPTHLIKTRGQQVTLRCSPKSGHDTVSWYQQALGQGPQFIFQYYEEEERQRGNFPDRFSGHQFPNYSSELNVNALLLGDSALYLCASSPRDRGPYEQYFGPGTRLTVT.

This clonotype was observed at least ten times. This chain connects TRBV28 to TRBJ2-3, with D perhaps TRBD2 (6 bases). Trimming removed 2 bases at V and 0 bases at J, with 6 bases between. CDR1 MDHEN and CDR2 SYDVKM come from the germline V gene. The CDR3 consists of 14 residues. The CDR3 here is CASSLAGSTDTQYF. Written as DNA, the CDR3 is TGTGCCAGCAGTTTAGCGGGGAGCACAGATACGCAGTATTTT. Supplemented by reference TRBV28 and TRBJ2-3, the full variable domain reads DVKVTQSSRYLVKRTGEKVFLECVQDMDHENMFWYRQDPGLGLRLIYFSYDVKMKEKGDIPEGYSVSREKKERFSLILESASTNQTSMYLCASSLAGSTDTQYFGPGTRLTVL.

This clonotype was counted ten times or more. This chain's CDR3 is CASSDGYSGANVLTF. CDR3 sequence (DNA): TGTGCCAGCAGCGACGGATACTCTGGGGCCAACGTCCTGACTTTC. J is TRBJ2-6 and V is TRBV28; D not certain. Germline CDR1 and CDR2: MDHEN and SYDVKM. Trimming shortened V by 6 bases and J by 0 bases, and 9 bases separated the two germline ends. This CDR3 region has 15 residues.

This clonotype has a count of ten or more. The chain uses TRBV4-2 and TRBJ2-2; D gene unclear. Germline values: CDR1 LGHNA, CDR2 YNFKEQ. V was clipped by 0 bases and J by 5 bases, with 10 bases between them. The CDR3 consists of 15 residues. The CDR3 DNA reads TGTGCCAGCAGCCAAGACAGCAGCACGACCGGGGAGCTGTTTTTT. This sequence encodes CASSQDSSTTGELFF.

This clonotype occurred many times. The chain employs TRBV24-1 and TRBJ2-3; TRBD1 or TRBD2 may be the D gene (7 bases each). The CDR3 is made up of 17 amino acids. Deletions cut 4 bases from V and 2 bases from J, with 18 bases between. CDR1 is KGHDR, CDR2 SFDVKD, per germline. The CDR3, as DNA: TGTGCCACCAGTGACGTAGCAGGGGGGGGTGACACAGATACGCAGTATTTT. It is translated as CATSDVAGGGDTDTQYF.

This clonotype occurred many times. The chain has TRBV7-2 and TRBJ1-5; weak D call: TRBD1 (6 bases). Germline CDR1 SGHTA, CDR2 FQGNSA. V lost 5 bases to trimming and J lost 5 bases, with 10 bases between them. CDR3 length: 13 residues. The CDR3 sequence is CASSIQGDQPQHF. CDR3 in DNA: TGTGCCAGCAGCATACAGGGAGATCAGCCCCAGCATTTT.

At least ten counts were recorded for this clonotype. The chain employs TRBV18 and TRBJ2-7; 13 positions agree with TRBD2. Germline trimming cut 2 bases from V and 5 bases from J; bases unmatched to any gene: 3. Germline V gene lookup returns CDR1 KGHSH and CDR2 LQKENI. The CDR3 is made up of 15 amino acids. CDR3 region: CASSPTSGRVHEQYF. As DNA, the CDR3 is TGTGCCAGCTCACCAACTAGCGGGAGGGTCCACGAGCAGTACTTC.

This clonotype was found many times. The chain has TRBV20-1 and TRBJ2-7, with D tentatively TRBD2 (5 bases). CDR1 DFQATT and CDR2 SNEGSKA come from the germline V gene (reference sequence). CDR3 size: 14 residues. V lost 7 bases and J lost 0, with 16 bases in between. The CDR3 region is CSVQRVGSSYEQYF. CDR3 DNA: TGCAGTGTCCAGAGGGTGGGAAGCTCCTACGAGCAGTACTTC.

This clonotype appeared many times. The rearrangement links TRBV5-1 to TRBJ1-4; maybe TRBD1 (6 bases). Germline CDR1 reads SGHRS; CDR2 reads YFSETQ. V shed 4 bases and J shed 0 bases, with 13 bases lying between them. CDR3 length equals 16 residues. The CDR3 protein is CASSHGQTTTNEKLFF. In DNA, the CDR3 is TGCGCCAGCAGCCACGGACAGACAACAACTAATGAAAAACTGTTTTTT.

This clonotype was counted many times. The chain carries TRBV6-4 and TRBJ2-3; D is possibly TRBD1 (6 bases). CDR1 MRHNA and CDR2 SNTAGT come from the germline V gene. The CDR3 covers 15 residues. Trimming took 4 bases from V and 1 from J, leaving 12 bases between them. This CDR3 is CASSVRAGGTDTQYF. The CDR3 region has the DNA TGTGCCAGCAGTGTAAGGGCAGGGGGCACAGATACGCAGTATTTT.

This clonotype was detected a few times. This chain uses TRBV5-1 with TRBJ2-7; unclear D gene. The V end was cut by 0 bases, the J end by 6 bases, with 13 bases between. Germline V gives CDR1 SGHRS, CDR2 YFSETQ. The CDR3 is made up of 14 amino acids. The DNA of the CDR3 is TGCGCCAGCAGCTTGGGGGTCACCACGGGCGAGCAGTACTTC. It yields the protein CASSLGVTTGEQYF.